The rows below give T cell receptor beta chains drawn from one sample of a study of cytomegalovirus exposure and HLA in healthy donors. Clones were read by immunoSEQ multiplex PCR, and TCRdb kept only the in-frame ones, dropping some. The data contain 100,000 to 150,000 clones, about 81% of them singletons. The sample was PBMCs. These receptors all come from a man aged 40-49 years in good health and CMV-seronegative. CDR3s include the opening cysteine and the closing phenylalanine or tryptophan. A D gene is named only where the DNA matches it firmly. Clone size is shown for a subset of rows, as once, few, many or a class of expanded clone.

d_call: .
clone_size: .
j_call: TRBJ2-7
v_call: TRBV30
cdr3_nt: TGTGCCTGGAGTGTCGGGGGCTCCTACGAGCAGTACTTC
cdr3_aa: CAWSVGGSYEQYF

d_call: .
clone_size: .
j_call: TRBJ2-5
v_call: TRBV19
cdr3_nt: TGTGCCAGTAGAACTGGGGGGCAAGAGACCCAGTACTTC
cdr3_aa: CASRTGGQETQYF

d_call: .
clone_size: few
j_call: TRBJ1-6
v_call: TRBV28
cdr3_nt: TGTGCCAGCAGTTTATCGTACAGGCGGATGGGTGGAACCCTCCACTTT
cdr3_aa: CASSLSYRRMGGTLHF

d_call: .
clone_size: .
j_call: TRBJ2-1
v_call: TRBV28
cdr3_nt: TGTGCCACCCGACAGTACAATGAGCAGTTCTTC
cdr3_aa: CATRQYNEQFF

d_call: TRBD2
clone_size: .
j_call: TRBJ2-5
v_call: TRBV9
cdr3_nt: TGTGCCAGCAGCGTAGAAGGGACTAAGCAAGAGACCCAGTACTTC
cdr3_aa: CASSVEGTKQETQYF

d_call: TRBD2
clone_size: .
j_call: TRBJ2-3
v_call: TRBV14
cdr3_nt: TGTGCCAGCAGCGGCCATCTAGCGGGCGGAGATACGCAGTATTTT
cdr3_aa: CASSGHLAGGDTQYF

d_call: .
clone_size: .
j_call: TRBJ2-3
v_call: TRBV29-1
cdr3_nt: TGCAGCGTCATCCGGTCAGATACGCAGTATTTT
cdr3_aa: CSVIRSDTQYF

d_call: .
clone_size: .
j_call: TRBJ2-7
v_call: TRBV5-1
cdr3_nt: TGCGCCAGCAGCTCCGGCGGGGGCTTGTACGAGCAGTACTTC
cdr3_aa: CASSSGGGLYEQYF

d_call: TRBD1
clone_size: .
j_call: TRBJ1-4
v_call: TRBV11-2
cdr3_nt: TGTGCCAGCAGCAGGACAGGGTTTAATGAAAAACTGTTTTTT
cdr3_aa: CASSRTGFNEKLFF

d_call: TRBD2
clone_size: .
j_call: TRBJ2-3
v_call: TRBV4-3
cdr3_nt: TGCGCCAGCAGCCAGGGGGCCAGCGGGACTAGCGGGAGTCATACGCAGTATTTT
cdr3_aa: CASSQGASGTSGSHTQYF

d_call: TRBD1
clone_size: .
j_call: TRBJ2-1
v_call: TRBV5-1
cdr3_nt: TGCGCCAGCAGCTTGGGGGGACAGGGGCTGAATGAGCAGTTCTTC
cdr3_aa: CASSLGGQGLNEQFF

d_call: .
clone_size: once
j_call: TRBJ1-2
v_call: TRBV19
cdr3_nt: TGTGCCAGTAGTATAAGGGGACTTGACAGTTACGCCGGCTACACCTTC
cdr3_aa: CASSIRGLDSYAGYTF

d_call: TRBD2
clone_size: .
j_call: TRBJ2-1
v_call: TRBV7-2
cdr3_nt: TGTGCCAGCAGCTTAGAGGGTACTCGGCTAGCGGCCTGGGAGCAGTTCTTC
cdr3_aa: CASSLEGTRLAAWEQFF

d_call: .
clone_size: .
j_call: TRBJ2-1
v_call: TRBV4-1
cdr3_nt: TGCGCCAGCAGCCAAACCGAGACTAGCTCCTACAATGAGCAGTTCTTC
cdr3_aa: CASSQTETSSYNEQFF

d_call: .
clone_size: .
j_call: TRBJ2-7
v_call: TRBV15
cdr3_nt: TGTGCCACCAGCAGAGACCAGGGTGGCTACGAGCAGTACTTC
cdr3_aa: CATSRDQGGYEQYF

d_call: .
clone_size: .
j_call: TRBJ1-6
v_call: TRBV5-1
cdr3_nt: TGCGCCAGCAGCTTGATAGGGAGGGATTCACCCCTCCACTTT
cdr3_aa: CASSLIGRDSPLHF

d_call: TRBD1
clone_size: once
j_call: TRBJ2-5
v_call: TRBV7-6
cdr3_nt: TGTGCCAGCAGCTTAGGGGACAGGCTCAACAAAGAGACCCAGTACTTC
cdr3_aa: CASSLGDRLNKETQYF

d_call: .
clone_size: .
j_call: TRBJ1-2
v_call: TRBV9
cdr3_nt: TGTGCCAGCAGCGTAGCCGCGGGACTTTTAGATGGCTACACCTTC
cdr3_aa: CASSVAAGLLDGYTF

d_call: .
clone_size: .
j_call: TRBJ2-2
v_call: TRBV14
cdr3_nt: TGTGCCAGCAGCCCCCAGGGATCCGGGGAGCTGTTTTTT
cdr3_aa: CASSPQGSGELFF

d_call: .
clone_size: .
j_call: TRBJ2-2
v_call: TRBV28
cdr3_nt: TGTGCCAGCAGTCAAAACAGCCCGGGGACCGGGGAGCTGTTTTTT
cdr3_aa: CASSQNSPGTGELFF

d_call: TRBD2
clone_size: .
j_call: TRBJ2-5
v_call: TRBV5-1
cdr3_nt: TGCGCCAGCAGCTCCAGCGGGGGAGTCCAAGAGACCCAGTACTTC
cdr3_aa: CASSSSGGVQETQYF

d_call: TRBD1
clone_size: .
j_call: TRBJ2-7
v_call: TRBV9
cdr3_nt: TGTGCCAGCAGCCCCACCGGGACAGGGTACTACGAGCAGTACTTC
cdr3_aa: CASSPTGTGYYEQYF

d_call: TRBD1
clone_size: .
j_call: TRBJ1-2
v_call: TRBV7-2
cdr3_nt: TGTGCCAGCAGCTCAACAGGGGTGGGGGGCTACACCTTC
cdr3_aa: CASSSTGVGGYTF

d_call: .
clone_size: .
j_call: TRBJ1-2
v_call: TRBV18
cdr3_nt: TGTGCCAGCCAAATAGCCGGGCAGGGCCATGGCTACACCTTC
cdr3_aa: CASQIAGQGHGYTF

d_call: TRBD1
clone_size: .
j_call: TRBJ1-5
v_call: TRBV27
cdr3_nt: TGTGCCAGCAGTCCCGGGACAGAAATTCAGCCCCAGCATTTT
cdr3_aa: CASSPGTEIQPQHF

d_call: TRBD1
clone_size: .
j_call: TRBJ2-1
v_call: TRBV7-3
cdr3_nt: TGTGCCAGCAGCTTAAGACCGGACAGGGCAGGCGACAATGAGCAGTTCTTC
cdr3_aa: CASSLRPDRAGDNEQFF

d_call: TRBD2
clone_size: .
j_call: TRBJ2-7
v_call: TRBV6-5
cdr3_nt: TGTGCCGCCTCAGCGGGAGGGCCACATTTGGACGAGCAGTACTTC
cdr3_aa: CAASAGGPHLDEQYF

d_call: .
clone_size: .
j_call: TRBJ2-7
v_call: TRBV6-1
cdr3_nt: TGTGCCAGCAGTGAAGCTTTAACGGTATCCTACGAGCAGTACTTC
cdr3_aa: CASSEALTVSYEQYF

d_call: TRBD1
clone_size: .
j_call: TRBJ1-2
v_call: TRBV19
cdr3_nt: TGTGCCAGTAGTAACGCAGGGGGTACCGCTAACTATGGCTACACCTTC
cdr3_aa: CASSNAGGTANYGYTF

d_call: TRBD1
clone_size: .
j_call: TRBJ2-7
v_call: TRBV6-5
cdr3_nt: TGTGCCAGCAGCGCAGGACAGGGGGTGCCCGAGCAGTACTTC
cdr3_aa: CASSAGQGVPEQYF

d_call: .
clone_size: .
j_call: TRBJ1-5
v_call: TRBV28
cdr3_nt: TGTGCCAGCAGTTCCCCGGGTCTTGCCAATCAGCCCCAGCATTTT
cdr3_aa: CASSSPGLANQPQHF

d_call: TRBD1
clone_size: .
j_call: TRBJ1-3
v_call: TRBV7-9
cdr3_nt: TGTGCCAGCAGCTTCGGGACAGGGGCTTCGACTGGAAACACCATATATTTT
cdr3_aa: CASSFGTGASTGNTIYF

d_call: TRBD1
clone_size: .
j_call: TRBJ1-6
v_call: TRBV7-2
cdr3_nt: TGTGCCAGCAGCTTGGGACAGATTAATTCACCCCTCCACTTT
cdr3_aa: CASSLGQINSPLHF

d_call: TRBD1
clone_size: .
j_call: TRBJ2-5
v_call: TRBV6-1
cdr3_nt: TGTGCCAGCAGTGGGTCACGAGGGACAGTGAGGACCCAGTACTTC
cdr3_aa: CASSGSRGTVRTQYF

d_call: .
clone_size: .
j_call: TRBJ1-5
v_call: TRBV9
cdr3_nt: TGTGCCAGCAGCGTTAGAGGACAAGTAGGTCAGCCCCAGCATTTT
cdr3_aa: CASSVRGQVGQPQHF

d_call: TRBD2
clone_size: .
j_call: TRBJ2-7
v_call: TRBV7-2
cdr3_nt: TGTGCCAGCAGCTTAGTATCGAGCGGGGGGTCCGAGCAGTACTTC
cdr3_aa: CASSLVSSGGSEQYF

d_call: TRBD1
clone_size: .
j_call: TRBJ1-3
v_call: TRBV7-9
cdr3_nt: TGTGCCAGCAGCCGTGACAGGGCGGGAAACACCATATATTTT
cdr3_aa: CASSRDRAGNTIYF

d_call: TRBD2
clone_size: .
j_call: TRBJ2-1
v_call: TRBV4-3
cdr3_nt: TGCGCCAGCAGCCAAGATCGGACTAGCGTGATTGAGCAGTTCTTC
cdr3_aa: CASSQDRTSVIEQFF

d_call: .
clone_size: .
j_call: TRBJ1-6
v_call: TRBV7-2
cdr3_nt: TGTGCCAGCAGCGCCCGCGGGAGCTCCTATAATTCACCCCTCCACTTT
cdr3_aa: CASSARGSSYNSPLHF

d_call: .
clone_size: .
j_call: TRBJ1-5
v_call: TRBV5-4
cdr3_nt: TGTGCCAGCAGCTCGACACCCTATAGCAATCAGCCCCAGCATTTT
cdr3_aa: CASSSTPYSNQPQHF

d_call: TRBD1
clone_size: .
j_call: TRBJ2-2
v_call: TRBV28
cdr3_nt: TGTGCCAGCAGTACTAACGACAGGGTCCACACCGGGGAGCTGTTTTTT
cdr3_aa: CASSTNDRVHTGELFF